A single sample gave rise to the 16 T cell receptor beta chains below, sequenced in a study of T cell changes during pregnancy in multiple sclerosis. The repertoire was sequenced with immunoSEQ multiplex PCR; TCRdb's copy has only in-frame clones and lacks some. Among 56,000 or so clones, less than 90% were seen once, and the ten largest hold about 0.38%. The sequences come from CD4+ T cells from peripheral blood mononuclear cells, collected in the third trimester of pregnancy. The receptor set was obtained from a female donor with multiple sclerosis, enrolled in a pregnancy study.

The chain joins TRBV11-2 to TRBJ2-1; 7 nucleotides align to TRBD2. Germline CDR1 is SGHAT and CDR2 is FQNNGV. The CDR3 is 15 amino acids. Trimming took 3 bases from V and 8 from J; bases not matched to a gene: 10. CDR3: CASSFGLVGNHEQFF. CDR3 nucleotide sequence: TGTGCCAGCAGCTTCGGACTAGTTGGTAATCATGAGCAGTTCTTC.

The chain links TRBV6-5 to TRBJ1-1, with TRBD1 identical over 9 bases. Germline V CDR1 and CDR2: MNHEY, SVGAGI. After removal of 6 bases from V and 4 bases from J, the junction contained 9 bases not matched to a gene. The CDR3 length is 15 residues. In nucleotides, the CDR3 is TGTGCCAGCAGACCCGACAGGGGGTTCGGCACTGAAGCTTTCTTT. Protein sequence: CASRPDRGFGTEAFF.

The chain uses TRBV19 and TRBJ2-5; D unresolved. This CDR3 is built from 13 residues. Trimming removed 5 bases at V and 0 bases at J, with 7 bases between. Germline-derived CDR1 and CDR2 are LNHDA and SQIVND (reference sequence). The CDR3 nucleotides read TGTGCCAGTAGTGCGAGCAACCAAGAGACCCAGTACTTC. Its protein is CASSASNQETQYF.

The V call is TRBV14, the J call TRBJ2-7; possible D gene TRBD2, 6 bases. V dropped 0 bases and J dropped 5 bases, with 17 bases sitting between them. This CDR3 spans 16 amino acids. Germline V lookup: CDR1 SGHDN, CDR2 FVKESK. The CDR3 bases are TGTGCCAGCAGCCAAGAAGCCGGGAGATGGATCGACGAGCAGTACTTC. Residues: CASSQEAGRWIDEQYF.

This chain uses TRBV29-1 with TRBJ1-1; D gene unclear. The CDR3 is 13 amino acids. The ends were cut back, 3 bases at V and 1 base at J, with 9 bases in the middle. Germline values: CDR1 SQVTM, CDR2 ANQGSEA. The CDR3 sequence: CSVDSPENTEAFF. CDR3 nucleotides: TGCAGCGTTGATAGCCCCGAGAACACTGAAGCTTTCTTT. Full variable domain (rest looked up from reference TRBV29-1 and TRBJ1-1): SAVISQKPSRDICQRGTSLTIQCQVDSQVTMMFWYRQQPGQSLTLIATANQGSEATYESGFVIDKFPISRPNLTFSTLTVSNMSPEDSSIYLCSVDSPENTEAFFGQGTRLTVV.

This clone was observed once. The gene calls are TRBV4-2 and TRBJ2-1; TRBD2 matches at 11 bases. Unmatched junction bases numbered 11, after V lost 6 bases and J lost 7 bases. The CDR3 runs to 16 residues. The germline CDR1 and CDR2 sequences are LGHNA and YNFKEQ. CDR3 amino acids: CASSRETSGSVNEQFF. The CDR3 DNA follows: TGTGCCAGCAGTCGAGAAACTAGCGGGAGTGTAAATGAGCAGTTCTTC.

This clone came up once. The CDR3 here is CASRLAGANEQFF. The CDR3 DNA reads as TGTGCCAGTAGACTAGCGGGGGCCAATGAGCAGTTCTTC. This chain links TRBV7-3 with TRBJ2-1; TRBD2 matches 12 bases. CDR3 size: 13 residues. The junction had 3 bases not matched to a gene; V was cut back by 9 bases and J by 6 bases. Germline CDR1 and CDR2: SGHTA and FQGTGA.

The J gene is TRBJ2-3, the V gene TRBV5-4, with TRBD2 matching over 9 bases. The trim removed 0 bases at V and 6 bases at J, leaving 8 bases unmatched. The CDR3 runs to 16 residues. Looked up from germline, CDR1 is SGHNT and CDR2 is YYREEE (reference sequence). The CDR3 spells CASSLAVAGVSDTQYF. CDR3 in DNA: TGTGCCAGCAGCTTGGCGGTAGCGGGAGTTTCGGATACGCAGTATTTT.

This clone was detected only once. The CDR3 nucleotides read TGTGCCAGCAGAACTTCGGGGGGTAAGAACTATGGCTACACCTTC. Translation: CASRTSGGKNYGYTF. The V and J genes are TRBV6-6 and TRBJ1-2; tentative D call: TRBD1 (5 bases). The CDR3 loop spans 15 amino acids. V lost 6 bases, J lost 2 bases, and 16 bases lay in between. Per the germline V gene, CDR1 is MNHNY and CDR2 is SVGAGI (reference sequence).

In its sample, this clone was seen once. This chain connects TRBV11-2 to TRBJ1-3; D call uncertain. With 2 bases removed from V and 1 base from J, the gap between germline ends came to 12 bases. The CDR3 runs to 16 residues. Germline CDR1 reads SGHAT; CDR2 reads FQNNGV. CDR3 residues: CASSLSLYRSGNTIYF. The CDR3, as DNA: TGTGCCAGCAGCTTAAGCCTTTACAGATCTGGAAACACCATATATTTT.

The chain couples TRBV10-3 to TRBJ2-7; D uncertain. Trimming shortened V by 2 bases and J by 0 bases, and 8 bases separated the two germline ends. Germline V gene lookup returns CDR1 ENHRY and CDR2 SYGVKD. The CDR3 extends over 14 amino acids. CDR3 loop: CAISEQESSYEQYF. The CDR3 region has the DNA TGTGCCATCAGTGAGCAGGAAAGCTCCTACGAGCAGTACTTC.

The chain links TRBV6-1 to TRBJ2-3, with a weak D call TRBD2 (6 bases). The CDR3 consists of 15 residues. Germline loops: CDR1 MNHNS, CDR2 SASEGT. V shed 4 bases and J shed 0 bases, with 11 bases lying between them. CDR3 sequence: CASSGRAASTDTQYF. Written as DNA, the CDR3 is TGTGCCAGCAGTGGGAGGGCCGCTAGCACAGATACGCAGTATTTT.

The J gene is TRBJ1-5, the V gene TRBV19; no firm D call. This CDR3 is built from 14 residues. Germline V CDR1 and CDR2: LNHDA, SQIVND (reference sequence). V was cut by 3 bases and J by 2 bases, with 8 bases left in between. The CDR3 nucleotides read TGTGCCAGTAGTATCCACGGGGGCAATCAGCCCCAGCATTTT. Its protein is CASSIHGGNQPQHF.

The gene calls are TRBV27 and TRBJ1-5, with 8 bases aligning to TRBD1. Per germline, CDR1 MNHEY and CDR2 SMNVEV (reference sequence). Trimming removed 5 bases from V and 5 bases from J; junction bases left unmatched: 8. The CDR3 extends over 15 amino acids. CDR3: CASSPPGQEDQPQHF. The CDR3 DNA follows: TGTGCCAGCAGTCCTCCGGGACAGGAGGATCAGCCCCAGCATTTT.

The genes are TRBV19 and TRBJ1-2; TRBD1 aligns across 10 bases. Germline V gene data show CDR1 as LNHDA and CDR2 as SQIVND (reference sequence). This CDR3 has 16 residues. Trimming took 5 bases from V and 8 from J; bases not matched to a gene: 14. In DNA form, the CDR3 reads TGTGCCAGTAGTCTTCGACAGGGGGCGGAGGGAGAAGGCTACACCTTC. Its translation: CASSLRQGAEGEGYTF.

The V gene is TRBV19, the J gene TRBJ2-3; 12 bases map to TRBD2. Per the germline V gene, CDR1 is LNHDA and CDR2 is SQIVND (reference sequence). The junction had 4 bases not matched to a gene; V was cut back by 3 bases and J by 0 bases. The CDR3 sequence is 17 residues long. CDR3 coding DNA: TGTGCCAGTAGTATGTCTAGCGGGGGGGGAAGCACAGATACGCAGTATTTT. This sequence encodes CASSMSSGGGSTDTQYF.